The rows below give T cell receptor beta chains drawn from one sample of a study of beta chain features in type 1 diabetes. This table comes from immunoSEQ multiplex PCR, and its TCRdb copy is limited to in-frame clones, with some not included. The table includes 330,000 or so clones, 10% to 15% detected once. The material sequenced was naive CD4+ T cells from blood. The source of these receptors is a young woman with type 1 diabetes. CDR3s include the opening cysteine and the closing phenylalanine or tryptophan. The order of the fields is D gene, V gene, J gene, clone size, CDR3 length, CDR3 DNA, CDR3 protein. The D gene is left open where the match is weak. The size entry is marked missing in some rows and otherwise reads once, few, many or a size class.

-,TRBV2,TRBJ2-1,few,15,TGTGCCAGCAGTCCCGACAGTGTGGGCTACAATGAGCAGTTCTTC,CASSPDSVGYNEQFF
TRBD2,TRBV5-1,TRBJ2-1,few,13,TGCGCCAGCAGCTCCGGGGGGGACAATGAGCAGTTCTTC,CASSSGGDNEQFF
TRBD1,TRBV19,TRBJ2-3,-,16,TGTGCCAGTAGTCAACGACAGGGCGAGGATCCAGATACGCAGTATTTT,CASSQRQGEDPDTQYF
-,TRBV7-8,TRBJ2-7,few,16,TGTGCCAGCAGCCCGTCCCGACTTGCCCGTCTCTACGAGCAGTACTTC,CASSPSRLARLYEQYF
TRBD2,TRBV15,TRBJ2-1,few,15,TGTGCCACCAGTCAACTAGCGGGAGGCCCAAATGAGCAGTTCTTC,CATSQLAGGPNEQFF
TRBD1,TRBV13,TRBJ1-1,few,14,TGTGCCAGCAGCTCCGGACAGGGTCCCACTGAAGCTTTCTTT,CASSSGQGPTEAFF
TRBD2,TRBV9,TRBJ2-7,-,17,TGTGCCAGCAGCCCAAACTCGGCGGGAGGAAAGCCCTACGAGCAGTACTTC,CASSPNSAGGKPYEQYF
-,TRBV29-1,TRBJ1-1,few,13,TGCAGCGTTGAAGGGCAGGGGCGCACTGAAGCTTTCTTT,CSVEGQGRTEAFF
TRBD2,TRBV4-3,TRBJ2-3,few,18,TGCGCCAGCAGCCAAGAAAATGGCGGTAGCGGGAGGGCAGATACGCAGTATTTT,CASSQENGGSGRADTQYF
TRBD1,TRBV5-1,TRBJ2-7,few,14,TGCGCCAGCAGCTTGGATTGGGCAGGGGGCGAGCAGTACTTC,CASSLDWAGGEQYF
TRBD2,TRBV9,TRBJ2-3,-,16,TGTGCCAGCAGCGTAGGTTCGGGAGGGAACACAGATACGCAGTATTTT,CASSVGSGGNTDTQYF
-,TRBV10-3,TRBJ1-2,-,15,TGTGCCATCTCGATCTTAGGGGGAACCAACTATGGCTACACCTTC,CAISILGGTNYGYTF
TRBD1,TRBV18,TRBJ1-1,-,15,TGTGCCAGCTCACCGGGACAGCTGCGAATGGGTGAAGCTTTCTTT,CASSPGQLRMGEAFF
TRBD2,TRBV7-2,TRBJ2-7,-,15,TGTGCCAGCAGCGTGACTAGCGGGACCTCCTACGAGCAGTACTTC,CASSVTSGTSYEQYF
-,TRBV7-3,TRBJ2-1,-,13,TGTGCCAGCAGCCCGACAGGAATGGACGAGCAGTTCTTC,CASSPTGMDEQFF
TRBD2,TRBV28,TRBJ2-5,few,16,TGTGCCAGCAGTCAACCGGGTAGCGGGCCTCAAGAGACCCAGTACTTC,CASSQPGSGPQETQYF
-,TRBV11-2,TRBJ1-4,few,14,TGTGCCAGCAGCAGTTTTGGCCGTGGTGAAAAACTGTTTTTT,CASSSFGRGEKLFF
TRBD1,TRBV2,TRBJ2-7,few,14,TGTGCCAGCAGTGGGGACAGGGGAACCTACGAGCAGTACTTC,CASSGDRGTYEQYF
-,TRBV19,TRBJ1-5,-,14,TGTGCCAGTCACGCAGGGTATAGCAATCAGCCCCAGCATTTT,CASHAGYSNQPQHF
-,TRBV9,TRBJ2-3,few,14,TGTGCCAGCAGCGTAACCAGCGGTGGAGATACGCAGTATTTT,CASSVTSGGDTQYF
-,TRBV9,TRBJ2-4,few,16,TGTGCCAGCAGCGTAGGGACTTCTAGGATTTATGACATTCAGTACTTC,CASSVGTSRIYDIQYF
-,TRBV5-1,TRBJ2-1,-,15,TGCGCCAGCAGCCCGGGGGACAGCTCCTACAATGAGCAGTTCTTC,CASSPGDSSYNEQFF
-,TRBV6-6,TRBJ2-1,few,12,TGTGCCAGCAGTTACTCATCTCGGGGGCAGTTCTTC,CASSYSSRGQFF
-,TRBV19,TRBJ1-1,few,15,TGTGCCAGTAGTATCGGGAGGGGATGGGACACTGAAGCTTTCTTT,CASSIGRGWDTEAFF
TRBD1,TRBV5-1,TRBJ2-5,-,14,TGCGCCAGCAGCCCAGACAGGGGCCGGTTCGGTCAGTACTTC,CASSPDRGRFGQYF
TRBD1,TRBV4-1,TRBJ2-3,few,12,TGCGCCAGCAGCCAAGAGGACAGGGGTCTGTATTTT,CASSQEDRGLYF
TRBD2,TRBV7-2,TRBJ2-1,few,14,TGTGCCAGCAGCTTGACTAGCAGGAACGGTGAGCAGTTCTTC,CASSLTSRNGEQFF
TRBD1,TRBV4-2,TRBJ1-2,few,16,TGTGCCAGCAGCCAAGGGAGGGGACAGGGGGCGCGAGGCTACACCTTC,CASSQGRGQGARGYTF
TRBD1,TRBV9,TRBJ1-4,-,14,TGTGCCAGCAGCGGAGGGACAGGGGATGAAAAACTGTTTTTT,CASSGGTGDEKLFF
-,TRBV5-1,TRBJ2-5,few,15,TGCGCCAGCAGCTTGCGTCACGGGAGCGAAGAGACCCAGTACTTC,CASSLRHGSEETQYF
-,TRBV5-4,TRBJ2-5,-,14,TGTGCCAGCAGCTTGGGCGCCACCGAAGAGACCCAGTACTTC,CASSLGATEETQYF
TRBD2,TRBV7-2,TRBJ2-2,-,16,TGTGCCAGCAGCTTAAGGCTAGCGGGAGGGACCGGGGAGCTGTTTTTT,CASSLRLAGGTGELFF
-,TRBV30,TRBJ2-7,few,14,TGTGCCTGGAGAACCCGAGTCCCCTCCTACGAGCAGTACTTC,CAWRTRVPSYEQYF
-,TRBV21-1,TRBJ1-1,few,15,TGTGCCAGCAGCAAAGAGCGCAGGGGAAGCACTGAAGCTTTCTTT,CASSKERRGSTEAFF
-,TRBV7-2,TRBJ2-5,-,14,TGTGCCAGCAGCTTGTCCGAGTCCCAAGAGACCCAGTACTTC,CASSLSESQETQYF
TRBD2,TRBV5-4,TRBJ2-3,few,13,TGTGCCAGCAGCTTGGCGGGAGGTGATACGCAGTATTTT,CASSLAGGDTQYF
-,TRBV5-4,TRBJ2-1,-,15,TGTGCCAGCAGCCCGTCTGGAGGCGGGGTCAATGAGCAGTTCTTC,CASSPSGGGVNEQFF
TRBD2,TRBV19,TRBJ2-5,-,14,TGTGCCAGTAGCAGTAGCGGGGGACAAGAGACCCAGTACTTC,CASSSSGGQETQYF
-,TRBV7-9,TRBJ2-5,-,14,TGTGCCAGCAGCTATAGACTCCTCGGGGAGACCCAGTACTTC,CASSYRLLGETQYF
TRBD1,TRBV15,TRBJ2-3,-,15,TGTGCCACCAGGTCAGGGGGATGGGTTGCAGATACGCAGTATTTT,CATRSGGWVADTQYF
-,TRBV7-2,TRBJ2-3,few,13,TGTGCCAGCACCGGACAGAACACAGATACGCAGTATTTT,CASTGQNTDTQYF